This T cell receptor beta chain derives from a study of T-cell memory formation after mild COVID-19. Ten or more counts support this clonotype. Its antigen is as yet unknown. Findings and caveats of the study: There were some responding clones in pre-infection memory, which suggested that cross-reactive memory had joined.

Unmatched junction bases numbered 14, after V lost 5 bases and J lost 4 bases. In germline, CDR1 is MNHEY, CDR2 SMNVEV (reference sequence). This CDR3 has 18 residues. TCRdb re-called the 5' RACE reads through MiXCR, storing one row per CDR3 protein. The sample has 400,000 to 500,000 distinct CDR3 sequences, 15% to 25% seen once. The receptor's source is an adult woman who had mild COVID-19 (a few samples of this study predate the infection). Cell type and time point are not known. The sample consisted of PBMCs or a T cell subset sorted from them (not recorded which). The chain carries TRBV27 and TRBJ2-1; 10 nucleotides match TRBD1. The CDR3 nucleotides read TGTGCCAGCAGTCAGACAGGGGGCTCTTTGATTCCTTACAATGAGCAGTTCTTC. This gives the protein CASSQTGGSLIPYNEQFF.